What follows are 17 T cell receptor beta chains derived from one specimen sequenced in a study of T cells in Graves' hyperthyroidism and ophthalmopathy. Amplification yielded TCR beta CDR3 regions, with RNA transcripts as the source. First-round RT-PCR with HTBI primers amplified the TCR CDR3 region. In TCRdb, the multiplex PCR reads were re-called with MiXCR into one record per CDR3 protein. The data show approximately 400,000 distinct CDR3 sequences, roughly 14% seen once. Material: blood. The receptors here all came from a man between 25 and 39 years old with Graves' hyperthyroidism that later progressed to Graves' ophthalmopathy.

The chain combines TRBV15 with TRBJ1-4, with D maybe TRBD1 (5 bases). V lost 2 bases to trimming and J lost 5 bases, with 12 bases between them. This CDR3 has 15 residues. Germline CDR1 is LNHNV and CDR2 is YYDKDF (reference sequence). CDR3 DNA sequence: TGTGCCACCAGCAGATTAGGGGACGAAAATGAAAAACTGTTTTTT. Encoded protein: CATSRLGDENEKLFF. Complete variable domain (other parts from reference TRBV15 and TRBJ1-4): DAMVIQNPRYQVTQFGKPVTLSCSQTLNHNVMYWYQQKSSQAPKLLFHYYDKDFNNEADTPDNFQSRRPNTSFCFLDIRSPGLGDTAMYLCATSRLGDENEKLFFGSGTQLSVL.

This clonotype was recorded many times. This chain connects TRBV11-2 to TRBJ2-5; either TRBD1 or TRBD2 may supply D (6 bases each). CDR3 length: 16 amino acids. V lost 1 base, J lost 3 bases, and 15 bases lay in between. The germline gives CDR1 SGHAT, CDR2 FQNNGV. The CDR3 here is CASSLGGGRPEETQYF. The CDR3 bases are TGTGCCAGCAGCTTAGGAGGGGGGCGGCCAGAAGAGACCCAGTACTTC.

The V and J genes are TRBV20-1 and TRBJ2-7; weak D call: TRBD2 (6 bases). V lost 3 bases and J lost 0, with 9 bases in between. The CDR3 totals 13 residues. Germline assignment: CDR1 DFQATT and CDR2 SNEGSKA (reference sequence). The DNA for the CDR3 is TGCAGTGCTAGGCCGGGAGCCTCCTACGAGCAGTACTTC. It codes for CSARPGASYEQYF.

Ten or more counts support this clonotype. The chain employs TRBV20-1 and TRBJ1-1; no reliable D call. This CDR3 is built from 13 residues. V was shortened by 0 bases and J by 7 bases, with 12 bases between the two germline ends. Looked up from germline, CDR1 is DFQATT and CDR2 is SNEGSKA (reference sequence). CDR3 in DNA: TGCAGTGCTAGAGATCAGAGGACTGTTGAAGCTTTCTTT. This encodes CSARDQRTVEAFF.

This clonotype occurred many times. The J gene is TRBJ2-7, the V gene TRBV2; 9 bases line up with TRBD1. Germline values: CDR1 SNHLY, CDR2 FYNNEI. The V segment lost 6 bases and the J segment 7 bases; nucleotides outside the gene matches: 13. This CDR3 spans 15 amino acids. The CDR3 region is CASRGGTGPSREQYF. CDR3 in DNA: TGTGCCAGCAGGGGGGGGACAGGGCCCTCGAGAGAGCAGTACTTC.

This clonotype was observed at least ten times. The rearrangement uses TRBV30 and TRBJ1-2; D is unclear. This CDR3 has 13 residues. Germline values: CDR1 GTSNPN, CDR2 SVGIG (reference sequence). V was clipped by 4 bases and J by 0 bases, with 9 bases between them. The CDR3 reads CAWMGKANYGYTF. CDR3 nucleotides: TGTGCCTGGATGGGGAAAGCTAACTATGGCTACACCTTC. The whole variable domain, remainder taken from reference TRBV30 and TRBJ1-2, is SQTIHQWPATLVQPVGSPLSLECTVEGTSNPNLYWYRQAAGRGLQLLFYSVGIGQISSEVPQNLSASRPQDRQFILSSKKLLLSDSGFYLCAWMGKANYGYTFGSGTRLTVV.

This clonotype was counted a few times. The chain has TRBV7-8 and TRBJ2-7; 8 bases are a match to TRBD1. CDR3 length: 15 amino acids. The germline V gene has CDR1 SGHVS and CDR2 FQNEAQ. V lost 7 bases to trimming and J lost 1 base; unmatched junction nucleotides: 9. CDR3 DNA: TGTGCCAGCAACCCCCCCGGACAGGGTTCCTACGAGCAGTACTTC. Its translation: CASNPPGQGSYEQYF. Full variable domain (rest looked up from reference TRBV7-8 and TRBJ2-7): GAGVSQSPRYKVAKRGQDVALRCDPISGHVSLFWYQQALGQGPEFLTYFQNEAQLDKSGLPSDRFFAERPEGSVSTLKIQRTQQEDSAVYLCASNPPGQGSYEQYFGPGTRLTVT.

This clonotype was seen ten or more times. The CDR3 region has the DNA TGTGCCAGCAGTGAAGAGGGAAATTCACCCCTCCACTTT. It specifies CASSEEGNSPLHF. The chain combines TRBV2 with TRBJ1-6; D gene unclear. Deletions cut 1 base from V and 7 bases from J, with 5 bases between. The CDR3 is 13 amino acids. CDR1 SNHLY and CDR2 FYNNEI come from the germline V gene.

This clonotype was recorded at least ten times. This chain links TRBV7-9 with TRBJ2-5; D is undetermined. Germline V gives CDR1 SEHNR, CDR2 FQNEAQ (reference sequence). The CDR3 runs to 16 residues. Trimming shortened V by 4 bases and J by 4 bases, and 19 bases separated the two germline ends. CDR3 residues: CASSYPSGHHGETQYF. CDR3 coding DNA: TGTGCCAGCAGCTACCCCTCGGGTCATCACGGAGAGACCCAGTACTTC.

The rearrangement joins TRBV11-2 to TRBJ2-7, with TRBD1 as a possible D gene (5 bases). There are 12 residues in the CDR3. V shed 1 base and J shed 9 bases, with 10 bases lying between them. CDR1 is SGHAT and CDR2 is FQNNGV in the germline V gene. CDR3 bases: TGTGCCAGCAGCTTAGGGATAGGGGTGCAGTACTTC. Translating it yields CASSLGIGVQYF.

This clonotype came up a few times. The gene calls are TRBV11-2 and TRBJ2-4; 7 bases map to TRBD1. The V segment lost 4 bases and the J segment 1 base; nucleotides outside the gene matches: 4. The CDR3 runs to 15 residues. The germline gives CDR1 SGHAT, CDR2 FQNNGV. The CDR3 is CASSSLQGAKNIQYF. The CDR3 DNA follows: TGTGCCAGCAGCTCCCTACAGGGGGCCAAAAACATTCAGTACTTC.

This clonotype was counted at least ten times. Compared with germline, one end of the junction differs, possibly owing to a read error. This chain links TRBV7-7 with TRBJ2-5; no firm D call. The germline CDR1 and CDR2 sequences are SSHAT and FNYEAQ (reference sequence). CDR3 length: 16 amino acids. CDR3 region: CASSPLRQTRKETQYF. Here the CDR3 DNA reads TGTGCTAGCAGCCCTCTGCGGCAGACCAGGAAAGAGACCCAGTACTTC.

In this sample, this clonotype turned up many times. The rearrangement links TRBV5-1 to TRBJ2-3; 9 bases are a match to TRBD1. CDR3 size: 15 residues. The ends lost 3 bases at V and 6 bases at J; junction bases unmatched: 8. The germline CDR1 and CDR2 sequences are SGHRS and YFSETQ. The CDR3: CASSSGDRAEDTQYF. The CDR3 region has the DNA TGCGCCAGCAGCTCAGGGGACAGGGCTGAGGATACGCAGTATTTT.

This chain links TRBV7-9 with TRBJ1-3, with no clear D. V lost 1 base to trimming and J lost 0 bases, with 10 bases between them. CDR3 length: 16 residues. Germline CDR1 reads SEHNR; CDR2 reads FQNEAQ (reference sequence). The CDR3 nucleotides are TGTGCCAGCAGCTTAGAGGTTCCCAGCTCTGGAAACACCATATATTTT. This translates into CASSLEVPSSGNTIYF.

The chain has TRBV5-4 and TRBJ2-1; D gene ambiguous. CDR3 size: 12 residues. Trimming pared 3 bases from V and 7 bases from J, leaving 8 bases between. Per the germline V gene, CDR1 is SGHNT and CDR2 is YYREEE (reference sequence). The CDR3 bases are TGTGCCAGCAGCTCCCTGCAGAATGAGCAGTTCTTC. Its protein product is CASSSLQNEQFF.

This clonotype was counted at least ten times. The chain joins TRBV7-2 to TRBJ2-3; 7 bases agree with TRBD2. V shed 5 bases, J shed 1 base, and the junction held 3 bases outside the gene matches. This CDR3 contains 14 residues. Germline loops: CDR1 SGHTA, CDR2 FQGNSA. The CDR3 nucleotides are TGTGCCAGCAGCCAACGGGGGGGCACAGATACGCAGTATTTT. It translates to CASSQRGGTDTQYF.

This clonotype has a handful of counts. The chain employs TRBV19 and TRBJ2-7; D is undetermined. CDR3 length: 13 amino acids. V shed 4 bases and J shed 9 bases, with 16 bases lying between them. Germline V lookup: CDR1 LNHDA, CDR2 SQIVND (reference sequence). CDR3 DNA: TGTGCCAGTAGTAAATCGGTACAGCTGGGGCAGTACTTC. As protein: CASSKSVQLGQYF.